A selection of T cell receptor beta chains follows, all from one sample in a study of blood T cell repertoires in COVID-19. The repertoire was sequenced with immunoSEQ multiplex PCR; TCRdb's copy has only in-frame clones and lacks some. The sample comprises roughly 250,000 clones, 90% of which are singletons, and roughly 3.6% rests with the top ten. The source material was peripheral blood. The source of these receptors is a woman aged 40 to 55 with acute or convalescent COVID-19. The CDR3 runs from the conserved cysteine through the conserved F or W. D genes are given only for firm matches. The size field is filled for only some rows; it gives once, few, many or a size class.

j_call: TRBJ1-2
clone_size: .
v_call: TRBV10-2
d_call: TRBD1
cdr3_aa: CASSEGGQGALGYTF
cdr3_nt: TGCGCCAGCAGTGAGGGGGGACAGGGGGCGCTTGGCTACACCTTC

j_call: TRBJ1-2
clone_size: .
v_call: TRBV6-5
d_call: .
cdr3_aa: CASSYSRANYGYTF
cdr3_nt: TGTGCCAGCAGTTACTCGAGAGCTAACTATGGCTACACCTTC

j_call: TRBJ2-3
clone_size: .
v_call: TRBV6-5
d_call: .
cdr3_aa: CASSYRTNTDTQYF
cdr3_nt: TGTGCCAGCAGTTACCGGACTAACACAGATACGCAGTATTTT

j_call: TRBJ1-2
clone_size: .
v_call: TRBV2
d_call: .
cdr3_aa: CASRAGLPNYGYTF
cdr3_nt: TGTGCCAGCAGGGCGGGACTTCCTAACTATGGCTACACCTTC

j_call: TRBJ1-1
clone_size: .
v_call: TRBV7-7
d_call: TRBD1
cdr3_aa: CASSPYGTGSTEAFF
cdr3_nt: TGTGCCAGCAGCCCCTACGGGACAGGGAGCACTGAAGCTTTCTTT

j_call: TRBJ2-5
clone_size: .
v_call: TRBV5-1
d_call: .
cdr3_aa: CASSLSNEAGLHEPQETQYF
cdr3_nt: TGCGCCAGCAGCTTGAGTAATGAGGCGGGTCTCCACGAGCCACAAGAGACCCAGTACTTC

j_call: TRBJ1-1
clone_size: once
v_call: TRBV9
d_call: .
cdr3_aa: CASSVGGTRSEAFF
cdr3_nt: TGTGCCAGCAGCGTAGGGGGGACAAGAAGCGAAGCTTTCTTT

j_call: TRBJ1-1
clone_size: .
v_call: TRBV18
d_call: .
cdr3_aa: CASSPFSGTTTAMNTEAFF
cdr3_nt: TGTGCCAGCTCACCATTCTCCGGGACAACTACCGCTATGAACACTGAAGCTTTCTTT

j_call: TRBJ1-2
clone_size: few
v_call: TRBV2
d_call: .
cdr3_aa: CASSEQLAPYYGYTF
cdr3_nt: TGTGCCAGCAGTGAACAGCTAGCCCCCTACTATGGCTACACCTTC

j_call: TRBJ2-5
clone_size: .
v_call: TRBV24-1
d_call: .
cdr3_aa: CATSALQSGETQYF
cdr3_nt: TGTGCCACCAGTGCCCTGCAGTCGGGGGAGACCCAGTACTTC